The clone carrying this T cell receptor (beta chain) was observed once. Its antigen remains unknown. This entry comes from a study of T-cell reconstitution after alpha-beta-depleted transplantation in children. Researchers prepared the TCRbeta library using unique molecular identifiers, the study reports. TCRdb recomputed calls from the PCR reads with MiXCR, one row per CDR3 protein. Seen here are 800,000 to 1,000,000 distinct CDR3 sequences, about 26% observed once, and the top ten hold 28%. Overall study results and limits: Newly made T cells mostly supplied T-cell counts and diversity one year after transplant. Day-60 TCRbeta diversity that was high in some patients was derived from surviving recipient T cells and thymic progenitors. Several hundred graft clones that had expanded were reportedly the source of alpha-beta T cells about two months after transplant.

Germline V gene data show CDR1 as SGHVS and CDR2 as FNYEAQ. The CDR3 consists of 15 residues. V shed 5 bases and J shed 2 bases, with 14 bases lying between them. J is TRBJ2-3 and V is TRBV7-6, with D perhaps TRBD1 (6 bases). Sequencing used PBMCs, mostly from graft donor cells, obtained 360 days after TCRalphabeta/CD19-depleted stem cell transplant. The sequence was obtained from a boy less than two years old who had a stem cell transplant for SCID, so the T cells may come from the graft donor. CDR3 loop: CASSIQGPYTDTQYF. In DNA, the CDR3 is TGTGCCAGCAGCATACAGGGTCCCTACACAGATACGCAGTATTTT.